This TCR beta chain was recorded in a study of healthy donors' naive CD4 and CD8 T cells. The CDR3 contains 13 residues. Germline values: CDR1 SGHRS, CDR2 YFSETQ. With 4 bases removed from V and 3 bases from J, the gap between germline ends came to 10 bases. Study findings and constraints: A reported CD4+/CD8+ bias affected most V and J genes in naive cells. CDR3 charge plus V and J genes appeared to account for roughly 13% of CD4/CD8 variance.

A linear amplification protocol produced the TCR libraries from about 450 ng of total RNA. Original analysis: About five healthy donors contributed 60,000 to 80,000 sequenced TCR alpha transcripts. TCRdb reprocessed the reads via MiXCR and lists one record per CDR3 protein. TCRdb's processing, not the authors' own work, is the source of the V and J calls. This sample carries 180,000 or so distinct CDR3 sequences, around three quarters of them seen once, and the ten largest clones take 2% to 2.5%. A word on this clonotype: What it binds is not known.

The sequence was obtained from a pool of human donors in good health; the sample pools cells from several healthy donors. This sequence joins TRBV5-1 and TRBJ2-5; D uncertain. Specimen: naive CD4+ and CD8+ T cells sorted from blood, pooled from several donors. The CDR3 coding sequence is TGCGCCAGCAGCAGAGGCTCAGAAGAGACCCAGTACTTC. Amino acid sequence: CASSRGSEETQYF.